Following are 10 T cell receptor beta chains from one sample sequenced in a study of early T cells in non-severe SARS-CoV-2 infection (dated by TCRdb to about 2021). Libraries came from 5' RACE. The instrument was a NextSeq 500. TCRdb's own reprocessing of the public reads used fastp at Q25 and MiXCR and kept productive beta chains. Every entry covers one CDR3 protein and lists the most common genes and DNA from its rows. The sample contains some 40,000 distinct CDR3 sequences, approximately 5.1% of them found a single time. Of the sample, roughly 6.3% falls within the top ten clones. Sequencing was performed on whole blood, taken at baseline. The receptors shown here come from an adult who was a healthcare worker with PCR-confirmed SARS-CoV-2 infection or an uninfected control (not recorded which).

This clonotype came up many times. The chain carries TRBV6-5 and TRBJ1-2; 7 bases are a match to TRBD1. Germline V CDR1 and CDR2: MNHEY, SVGAGI. CDR3 length equals 13 residues. Trimming cost V 7 bases and J 5 bases; bases outside gene matches: 7. The CDR3 DNA reads TGTGCCAGCACTCCCGGGACAGTTTATGGCTACACCTTC. This gives the protein CASTPGTVYGYTF.

J is TRBJ1-1 and V is TRBV24-1, with D possibly matching TRBD1 (5 bases). The V gene's germline CDR1 is KGHDR and CDR2 SFDVKD. The CDR3 runs 14 residues. Trimming removed 4 bases from V and 1 base from J, with 9 bases in between. The CDR3 protein is CATSEGGTNTEAFF. The CDR3 nucleotides are TGTGCCACCAGTGAGGGGGGGACGAACACTGAAGCTTTCTTT.

This clonotype has at least ten counts. The chain employs TRBV6-1 and TRBJ1-2; TRBD1 might be the D (6 bases). CDR1 is MNHNS, CDR2 SASEGT, per germline. Trimming took off 7 bases at V and 0 bases at J, with 12 bases between the two ends. This CDR3 is 14 amino acids long. The CDR3 nucleotides are TGTGCCAGCACCGGTTGGGGGCCTAACTATGGCTACACCTTC. Its translation: CASTGWGPNYGYTF.

This clonotype has only a few counts. The V gene is TRBV20-1, the J gene TRBJ1-5, with 7 bases aligning to TRBD1. Germline V gene sequence: CDR1 DFQATT, CDR2 SNEGSKA (reference sequence). The CDR3 loop spans 14 amino acids. V shed 1 base, J shed 9 bases, and the junction held 9 bases outside the gene matches. CDR3 sequence: CSARGGTALGPQHF. The CDR3 DNA sequence: TGCAGTGCTAGAGGGGGGACAGCCTTAGGGCCCCAGCATTTT.

This clonotype was counted between two and nine times. The rearrangement uses TRBV6-2 or TRBV6-3 and TRBJ1-5, with 7 bases identical to TRBD1. The ends lost 6 bases at V and 6 bases at J; junction bases unmatched: 14. The CDR3 length is 16 residues. Germline V CDR1 and CDR2: MNHEY, SVGEGT. This CDR3 is CASSLTGTAYGQPQHF. CDR3 coding DNA: TGTGCCAGCAGCCTCACCGGGACAGCCTATGGTCAGCCCCAGCATTTT.

This clonotype was observed at least ten times. The chain employs TRBV20-1 and TRBJ2-3; TRBD2 matches at 8 bases. The CDR3 consists of 18 residues. The V and J ends lost 3 bases and 3 bases, in that order; junction bases with no gene match: 17. Germline V gene sequence: CDR1 DFQATT, CDR2 SNEGSKA (reference sequence). CDR3 in DNA: TGCAGTGCTAGTCCGGGACTCCTGGCGGGAGGTACGACAGATACGCAGTATTTT. This codes for CSASPGLLAGGTTDTQYF.

The rearrangement joins TRBV2 to TRBJ2-7, with 9 bases identical to TRBD1. There are 14 residues in the CDR3. Per germline, CDR1 SNHLY and CDR2 FYNNEI. J gave up 6 bases and V 6 bases, and 9 bases lay outside the gene matches. The CDR3 region is CASRERTGAGEQYV. The CDR3 DNA reads as TGTGCCAGCAGGGAAAGGACAGGGGCAGGCGAGCAGTACGTC.

The sample holds many counts of this clonotype. The rearrangement links TRBV5-4 to TRBJ2-1; D gene unclear. The germline CDR1 and CDR2 sequences are SGHNT and YYREEE (reference sequence). V was clipped by 3 bases and J by 7 bases, with 8 bases between them. The CDR3 runs to 12 residues. The DNA of the CDR3 is TGTGCCAGCAGCTCCCACTTAAATGAGCAGTTCTTC. Residues: CASSSHLNEQFF.

The chain is built from TRBV5-4 and TRBJ2-7; 9 bases map to TRBD1. Germline lookup yields CDR1 SGHNT and CDR2 YYREEE (reference sequence). The J segment lost 7 bases and the V segment lost 0 bases, leaving 8 bases of the junction unmatched. The CDR3 contains 15 residues. DNA for the CDR3: TGTGCCAGCAGCTTGGGGGGACAGGGTGAACGAGAGCAGTACTTC. As protein: CASSLGGQGEREQYF.

The V and J genes are TRBV29-1 and TRBJ2-1; 7 bases are a match to TRBD2. Trimming cost V 6 bases and J 8 bases; bases outside gene matches: 13. This CDR3 is 14 amino acids long. Germline CDR1 reads SQVTM; CDR2 reads ANQGSEA. The CDR3 is CSVAGDPNLHEQFF. CDR3 sequence (DNA): TGCAGCGTCGCGGGGGACCCCAACCTCCATGAGCAGTTCTTC.